The 28 T cell receptor beta chains presented below share a single source sample, sequenced in a study of blood T cell repertoires in COVID-19. Some clones are missing from TCRdb's copy, which holds only in-frame ones; the method was immunoSEQ multiplex PCR. The sample contains around 150,000 clones, 75% to 80% of which appear only once. Specimen: peripheral blood. These receptors were taken from a woman older than 75 with acute or convalescent COVID-19.

V gene TRBV3-1 (or the pseudogene TRBV3-2) combines with J gene TRBJ2-1; TRBD1 might be the D (5 bases). Trimming removed 1 base at V and 8 bases at J, with 18 bases between. This CDR3 contains 16 residues. Germline lookup yields CDR1 LGHDT and CDR2 YNNKEL (reference sequence). The CDR3: CASSQGTSSFFDEQFF. The CDR3 bases are TGTGCCAGCAGCCAAGGGACATCCTCTTTCTTCGATGAGCAGTTCTTC.

In its sample, this clone was seen once. CDR3 coding DNA: TGTGCCACCCAAGGACAGGAAGACAATGAGCAGTTCTTC. This codes for CATQGQEDNEQFF. The rearrangement links TRBV24-1 to TRBJ2-1, with 7 bases identical to TRBD1. Germline assignment: CDR1 KGHDR and CDR2 SFDVKD. Trimming took 9 bases from V and 5 from J; bases not matched to a gene: 6. This CDR3 has 13 residues.

The chain has TRBV6-5 and TRBJ2-7, with a weak D call TRBD1 (6 bases). The germline V gene has CDR1 MNHEY and CDR2 SVGAGI. Trimming shortened V by 3 bases and J by 6 bases, and 18 bases separated the two germline ends. The CDR3 is 15 residues long. The CDR3 loop reads CASSYLNRVPAEQYF. The CDR3, as DNA: TGTGCCAGCAGTTATCTCAACAGGGTCCCAGCCGAGCAGTACTTC.

CDR3 DNA: TGCGCCAGCAGGCCGGCGGGCACAGATACGCAGTATTTT. Protein: CASRPAGTDTQYF. The V call is TRBV5-1, the J call TRBJ2-3; the D is unclear. CDR1 and CDR2 from the germline V gene are SGHRS and YFSETQ. Between the trimmed V and J ends, which lost 5 bases and 1 base, there was a span of 8 bases. The CDR3 length is 13 residues.

The chain employs TRBV19 and TRBJ2-7, with 13 positions matching TRBD2. This CDR3 has 14 amino acids. Germline V CDR1 and CDR2: LNHDA, SQIVND (reference sequence). Germline trimming cut 6 bases from V and 2 bases from J; bases unmatched to any gene: 1. The CDR3: CASSGTSGAYEQYF. DNA of the CDR3: TGTGCCAGTAGCGGGACTAGCGGGGCCTACGAGCAGTACTTC.

CDR3 bases: TGTGCCAGCAGCTTAGTTTCGAACACCATATATTTT. Its protein is CASSLVSNTIYF. The chain joins TRBV11-3 to TRBJ1-3; no clear D. Trimming shortened V by 1 base and J by 7 bases, and 5 bases separated the two germline ends. From germline, CDR1 is SGHNT and CDR2 YENEEA. The CDR3 has 12 residues.

This clone was observed a few times. V gene TRBV7-2 combines with J gene TRBJ1-6, with 7 bases lining up with TRBD1. The V gene's germline CDR1 is SGHTA and CDR2 FQGNSA. V dropped 5 bases and J dropped 4; count of bases not matched to a gene: 5. The CDR3 runs to 15 residues. The CDR3 nucleotides read TGTGCCAGCAGCCCCTCGGGACAGTATAATTCACCCCTCCACTTT. Protein sequence: CASSPSGQYNSPLHF.

This clone was seen ten or more times. The chain uses TRBV5-4 and TRBJ1-4; TRBD1 aligns across 11 bases. The germline CDR1 and CDR2 sequences are SGHNT and YYREEE (reference sequence). This CDR3 spans 15 amino acids. V lost 4 bases to trimming and J lost 11 bases; unmatched junction nucleotides: 10. The CDR3 reads CASSNGQGALGKLFF. CDR3 in DNA: TGTGCCAGCAGCAACGGACAGGGGGCTTTGGGGAAACTGTTTTTT.

The CDR3 region is CASRNTGTGPHEQYF. For the CDR3, the DNA is TGTGCCAGCAGGAATACCGGGACAGGTCCCCACGAGCAGTACTTC. This chain links TRBV6-6 with TRBJ2-7, with 8 positions matching TRBD1. Per germline, CDR1 MNHNY and CDR2 SVGAGI (reference sequence). There are 15 residues in the CDR3. The V segment lost 6 bases and the J segment 5 bases; nucleotides outside the gene matches: 12.

This clone has just one count. The chain is built from TRBV5-4 and TRBJ2-7; TRBD1 is a possible D gene (6 bases). The germline V gene encodes CDR1 SGHNT and CDR2 YYREEE (reference sequence). The germline V and J ends were trimmed by 0 bases and 1 base, with 11 bases remaining between them. The CDR3 runs to 15 residues. CDR3: CASSLETGISYEQYF. The CDR3 DNA follows: TGTGCCAGCAGCTTGGAAACAGGGATTTCCTACGAGCAGTACTTC.

The chain couples TRBV4-1 to TRBJ1-6; TRBD1 matches at 7 bases. The CDR3 has 17 amino acids. Germline V gene data show CDR1 as MGHRA and CDR2 as YSYEKL. The V segment lost 2 bases and the J segment 8 bases; nucleotides outside the gene matches: 12. The CDR3, as DNA: TGCGCCAGCAGCCAATCACCGGGACTCAGGGGGGATTCACCCCTCCACTTT. Translated, it gives CASSQSPGLRGDSPLHF.

This clone was detected a few times. J is TRBJ2-7 and V is TRBV10-3, with 13 bases fitting TRBD2. Trimming removed 2 bases from V and 2 bases from J; junction bases left unmatched: 0. Per germline, CDR1 ENHRY and CDR2 SYGVKD. The CDR3 is made up of 15 amino acids. The CDR3 loop is CAISEGLAGAYEQYF. CDR3 nucleotides: TGTGCCATCAGTGAGGGACTAGCGGGGGCCTACGAGCAGTACTTC.

This chain links TRBV6-5 with TRBJ2-5; 11 bases fit TRBD2. CDR3 length equals 15 residues. Losses at the gene ends were 6 bases for V and 6 bases for J; bases not matched to a gene: 9. The germline V gene encodes CDR1 MNHEY and CDR2 SVGAGI. For the CDR3, the DNA is TGTGCCAGCAGGGCTAGCGGGGGGCTGGGGAAGACCCAGTACTTC. Amino acid sequence: CASRASGGLGKTQYF.

The chain couples TRBV30 to TRBJ1-2, with 8 bases fitting TRBD1. CDR3 length: 13 amino acids. CDR1 and CDR2 (germline): GTSNPN, SVGIG (reference sequence). V shed 2 bases, J shed 7 bases, and the junction held 6 bases outside the gene matches. The CDR3 loop reads CAWSTQTGVGYTF. In nucleotides, the CDR3 is TGTGCCTGGAGTACACAGACAGGGGTTGGCTACACCTTC.

The chain is built from TRBV6-6 and TRBJ1-6; maybe TRBD1 (5 bases). The CDR3 covers 16 residues. Trimming took off 8 bases at V and 7 bases at J, with 21 bases between the two ends. In germline, CDR1 is MNHNY, CDR2 SVGAGI (reference sequence). The CDR3 bases are TGTGCCAGCCGACGGCCGGGGGGTGCGGGCAATTCACCCCTCCACTTT. This gives the protein CASRRPGGAGNSPLHF.

V is TRBV7-9 and J is TRBJ2-2; 8 positions agree with TRBD2. After removal of 5 bases from V and 6 bases from J, the junction contained 5 bases not matched to a gene. The CDR3 covers 14 residues. CDR1 and CDR2 from the germline V gene are SEHNR and FQNEAQ (reference sequence). The CDR3 protein is CASSPGGAAGELFF. In DNA form, the CDR3 reads TGTGCCAGCAGCCCCGGGGGGGCCGCCGGGGAGCTGTTTTTT. The full variable domain, rest sourced from reference TRBV7-9 and TRBJ2-2, is DTGVSQNPRHKITKRGQNVTFRCDPISEHNRLYWYRQTLGQGPEFLTYFQNEAQLEKSRLLSDRFSAERPKGSFSTLEIQRTEQGDSAMYLCASSPGGAAGELFFGEGSRLTVL.

The chain is built from TRBV3-1 (or the pseudogene TRBV3-2) and TRBJ1-2, with a tentative D call TRBD1 (5 bases). The CDR3 is made up of 16 amino acids. V lost 1 base to trimming and J lost 5 bases, with 17 bases between them. Germline CDR1 and CDR2: LGHDT and YNNKEL (reference sequence). The CDR3 loop is CASSQGQGHSIYGYTF. CDR3 coding DNA: TGTGCCAGCAGCCAAGGGCAGGGCCATTCTATTTATGGCTACACCTTC.

The chain joins TRBV2 to TRBJ2-1, with 10 bases fitting TRBD2. Trimming at V came to 4 bases and at J to 2 bases, leaving 5 bases not matched to a gene. CDR3 size: 16 residues. Germline values: CDR1 SNHLY, CDR2 FYNNEI. CDR3 sequence: CASSGLLAGPYNEQFF. The CDR3 coding sequence is TGTGCCAGCAGTGGCCTACTAGCGGGGCCCTACAATGAGCAGTTCTTC. Full variable domain (remainder filled in from reference TRBV2 and TRBJ2-1): EPEVTQTPSHQVTQMGQEVILRCVPISNHLYFYWYRQILGQKVEFLVSFYNNEISEKSEIFDDQFSVERPDGSNFTLKIRSTKLEDSAMYFCASSGLLAGPYNEQFFGPGTRLTVL.

This clone occurred a few times. This chain connects TRBV2 to TRBJ1-6; D remains ambiguous. Trimming removed 8 bases from V and 2 bases from J, with 16 bases in between. This CDR3 is 16 amino acids long. Germline V CDR1 and CDR2: SNHLY, FYNNEI. CDR3 protein: CASGRDIVTYNSPLHF. CDR3 coding DNA: TGTGCCAGCGGGAGGGATATCGTTACCTATAATTCACCCCTCCACTTT.

The J gene is TRBJ1-2, the V gene TRBV2; 8 nucleotides match TRBD1. Germline CDR1 and CDR2: SNHLY and FYNNEI. With V trimmed by 7 bases and J by 7 bases, 8 bases remained unmatched. The CDR3 consists of 13 residues. The CDR3 protein is CASIQGVRGGYTF. The CDR3 DNA follows: TGTGCCAGCATACAGGGGGTGCGGGGTGGCTACACCTTC.

V is TRBV3-1 (or the pseudogene TRBV3-2) and J is TRBJ2-1; 12 nucleotides line up with TRBD2. Germline lookup yields CDR1 LGHDT and CDR2 YNNKEL (reference sequence). The CDR3 consists of 14 residues. J gave up 7 bases and V 4 bases, and 2 bases lay outside the gene matches. The CDR3 bases are TGTGCCAGCAGCCCCGGACTAGCGGGGAATGAGCAGTTCTTC. Translating gives CASSPGLAGNEQFF.

This clone was counted once. CDR3 loop: CASSPDRAAEQFF. The DNA for the CDR3 is TGTGCCAGCTCACCTGACAGGGCTGCTGAGCAGTTCTTC. The rearrangement links TRBV18 to TRBJ2-1; TRBD1 aligns across 7 bases. The J segment lost 9 bases and the V segment lost 3 bases, leaving 5 bases of the junction unmatched. The CDR3 is 13 residues long. Per germline, CDR1 KGHSH and CDR2 LQKENI.

The chain recombines TRBV24-1 with TRBJ2-3, with 8 bases lining up with TRBD1. The V and J ends lost 2 bases and 8 bases, in that order; junction bases with no gene match: 8. This CDR3 comprises 15 residues. The germline V gene has CDR1 KGHDR and CDR2 SFDVKD. The CDR3 reads CATSDYPGQGITQYF. The CDR3 DNA reads TGTGCCACCAGTGATTACCCAGGACAGGGTATTACGCAGTATTTT.

The chain joins TRBV19 to TRBJ2-5, with D possibly matching TRBD1 (5 bases). Germline loops: CDR1 LNHDA, CDR2 SQIVND (reference sequence). V lost 6 bases and J lost 1, with 9 bases in between. The CDR3 spans 13 residues. The CDR3, as DNA: TGTGCCAGTAGCCAGACAGCCCAAGAGACCCAGTACTTC. Translating it yields CASSQTAQETQYF.

V is TRBV12-5 and J is TRBJ1-1; D perhaps matches TRBD1 (5 bases). Germline V lookup: CDR1 LGHNT, CDR2 FRNRAP. Trimming stripped 0 bases from V and 4 bases from J, with 12 bases between. This CDR3 region has 15 residues. The CDR3 reads CASGLVRSGGTEAFF. The DNA of the CDR3 is TGTGCTAGTGGTTTGGTACGGTCCGGGGGCACTGAAGCTTTCTTT.

V usage is TRBV6-2 or TRBV6-3 and J usage is TRBJ1-2; D uncertain. V was trimmed by 5 bases and J by 4 bases, leaving 14 bases between them. The length of the CDR3 is 14 residues. Germline V gene sequence: CDR1 MNHEY, CDR2 SVGEGT. In DNA form, the CDR3 reads TGTGCCAGCAGTAACGGGTTCAGAGGCTATGGCTACACCTTC. Protein: CASSNGFRGYGYTF.

This clone is labeled medium-sized. The CDR3 sequence: CASSLGGGPQETQYF. The CDR3 region has the DNA TGTGCCAGCAGCTTAGGGGGAGGACCTCAGGAGACCCAGTACTTC. This chain links TRBV7-9 with TRBJ2-5; D might be TRBD2 (6 bases). Trimming left V 1 base short and J 5 bases short, with 14 bases between. CDR3 length equals 15 residues. Germline V gene sequence: CDR1 SEHNR, CDR2 FQNEAQ (reference sequence).

This chain joins TRBV2 and TRBJ1-5; D is undetermined. Germline assignment: CDR1 SNHLY and CDR2 FYNNEI. The V end lost 3 bases, the J end lost 0 bases, and 6 bases lay between the germline ends. There are 14 residues in the CDR3. The CDR3 spells CASSEIYSNQPQHF. The CDR3 nucleotides are TGTGCCAGCAGTGAGATCTATAGCAATCAGCCCCAGCATTTT.